What follows are 7 T cell receptor beta chains derived from one specimen sequenced in a study of shared clonotypes between healthy human individuals. Sequenced by immunoSEQ multiplex PCR; TCRdb stores in-frame clones only, minus some. The table includes about 1 million clones, 65% to 75% detected once. The sequenced material came from memory CD4+ T cells sorted from blood. Subset in this sample: CD45RA-negative fraction. All receptors come from a man aged 18 to 29 in good health.

The chain links TRBV28 to TRBJ2-2, with D perhaps given as TRBD1 or TRBD2 (6 bases each). V shed 3 bases and J shed 2 bases, with 10 bases lying between them. Per germline, CDR1 MDHEN and CDR2 SYDVKM. The length of the CDR3 is 15 residues. The chain's CDR3 is CASSLEGGNTGELFF. Here the CDR3 DNA reads TGTGCCAGCAGTTTGGAGGGGGGTAACACCGGGGAGCTGTTTTTT.

V is TRBV30 and J is TRBJ2-2, with 10 positions matching TRBD2. CDR1 and CDR2 from the germline V gene are GTSNPN and SVGIG (reference sequence). V was pared by 5 bases and J by 5 bases, with 8 bases of the junction left unmatched. The CDR3 sequence is 15 residues long. The CDR3 here is CAWGGVAGGTGELFF. In DNA form, the CDR3 reads TGTGCCTGGGGGGGAGTAGCGGGAGGTACCGGGGAGCTGTTTTTT. The variable domain in full, completed from reference TRBV30 and TRBJ2-2, reads SQTIHQWPATLVQPVGSPLSLECTVEGTSNPNLYWYRQAAGRGLQLLFYSVGIGQISSEVPQNLSASRPQDRQFILSSKKLLLSDSGFYLCAWGGVAGGTGELFFGEGSRLTVL.

The rearrangement uses TRBV19 and TRBJ2-7, with D perhaps matching TRBD1 (6 bases). Looked up from germline, CDR1 is LNHDA and CDR2 is SQIVND (reference sequence). The CDR3 loop spans 13 amino acids. The germline V and J ends were trimmed by 5 bases and 4 bases, with 12 bases remaining between them. DNA for the CDR3: TGTGCCAGTAGTGCCGGGACACGTTACGAGCAGTACTTC. It specifies CASSAGTRYEQYF.

The chain joins TRBV7-2 to TRBJ2-5; no reliable D call. Germline CDR1 and CDR2: SGHTA and FQGNSA. Deletions cut 5 bases from V and 4 bases from J, with 11 bases between. CDR3 length: 13 residues. The CDR3 DNA reads TGTGCCAGCAGCCGTGGAGTAGGAGAGACCCAGTACTTC. Translating gives CASSRGVGETQYF.

This clone has just a few counts. The V call is TRBV6-1, the J call TRBJ1-6, with 11 bases matching TRBD1. This CDR3 is 14 amino acids long. The trim removed 4 bases at V and 10 bases at J, leaving 3 bases unmatched. Per the germline V gene, CDR1 is MNHNS and CDR2 is SASEGT. CDR3 residues: CASSGTGGPSPLHF. The CDR3 DNA follows: TGTGCCAGCAGTGGGACAGGGGGCCCATCACCCCTCCACTTT.

The CDR3 reads CASTPGLPSDTQYF. Written as DNA, the CDR3 is TGTGCCAGCACCCCCGGACTACCTTCAGATACGCAGTATTTT. This chain links TRBV6-1 with TRBJ2-3, with D maybe TRBD2 (6 bases). The CDR3 has 14 amino acids. Germline V gene lookup returns CDR1 MNHNS and CDR2 SASEGT. Trimming shortened V by 7 bases and J by 4 bases, and 15 bases separated the two germline ends.

This chain joins TRBV6-5 and TRBJ2-1, with D possibly TRBD2 on 6 matching bases. The V and J ends lost 7 bases and 6 bases respectively, with 13 bases between them. Germline V CDR1 and CDR2: MNHEY, SVGAGI. CDR3 length: 13 amino acids. The CDR3 loop reads CASTPGAGNEQFF. The CDR3 DNA reads as TGTGCCAGCACCCCGGGAGCGGGCAATGAGCAGTTCTTC.